This is a list of T cell receptor beta chains from one sample in a study of early T cells in non-severe SARS-CoV-2 infection. TCRdb reprocessed the 5' RACE reads via MiXCR and lists one record per CDR3 protein. The sample gives more than 90,000 distinct CDR3 sequences, about 13% of which show up once; approximately 2.3% is in the top ten. Sample: whole blood. These receptors all stem from an adult who was a healthcare worker with PCR-confirmed SARS-CoV-2 infection or an uninfected control (not recorded which). Each CDR3 is given with its conserved first and last residue.

CDR3 | length | J | V
CSVESLNYGYTF | 12 | TRBJ1-2 | TRBV29-1
CASSRNPMNTGELFF | 15 | TRBJ2-2 | TRBV4-1
CASSQAGRSTDTQYF | 15 | TRBJ2-3 | TRBV11-2
CASSPALGEQFF | 12 | TRBJ2-1 | TRBV28
CASSSPGGATGELFF | 15 | TRBJ2-2 | TRBV28
CSVVYNEQFF | 10 | TRBJ2-1 | TRBV29-1
CASSQVQFVPGGGVQFF | 17 | TRBJ2-1 | TRBV4-2
CASRAGTPEAFF | 12 | TRBJ1-1 | TRBV28
CAISESSYEQYF | 12 | TRBJ2-7 | TRBV10-3
CARSPRVKNEKLFF | 14 | TRBJ1-4 | TRBV5-3
CASSLGPGLASDTQYF | 16 | TRBJ2-3 | TRBV7-2
CASSYGERGYTF | 12 | TRBJ1-2 | TRBV7-9
CASSEEGGTGYTF | 13 | TRBJ1-2 | TRBV2
CSVEYWGLSEQYF | 13 | TRBJ2-7 | TRBV29-1
CASSSDRDGYTF | 12 | TRBJ1-2 | TRBV7-2
CASKQGAKSSGNQPQHF | 17 | TRBJ1-5 | TRBV19
CASSYITGRNDNEQFF | 16 | TRBJ2-1 | TRBV12-3/TRBV12-4
CASSQEKLGGRTTILTTDTQYF | 22 | TRBJ2-3 | TRBV4-1
CASSQGRLENNEQFF | 15 | TRBJ2-1 | TRBV4-2
CASSSGVAAPYQETQYF | 17 | TRBJ2-5 | TRBV7-7
CASSVGGGNIQYF | 13 | TRBJ2-4 | TRBV9
CASSLAVAGMGEQYF | 15 | TRBJ2-7 | TRBV7-2
CSVTGITEAFF | 11 | TRBJ1-1 | TRBV29-1
CSTRVANNEQFF | 12 | TRBJ2-1 | TRBV29-1
CASSLAVGELFF | 12 | TRBJ2-2 | TRBV7-6
CASSLDDRGFGQFF | 14 | TRBJ2-1 | TRBV11-2
CSARVNKGNQPQHF | 14 | TRBJ1-5 | TRBV20-1
CASSPAAGLGYEKLFF | 16 | TRBJ1-4 | TRBV5-1
CASSGGNSGANVLTF | 15 | TRBJ2-6 | TRBV5-1
CSVEEPNQGRGLYEQYF | 17 | TRBJ2-7 | TRBV29-1
CASRPAGDSNQPQHF | 15 | TRBJ1-5 | TRBV12-3/TRBV12-4
CASRVSDSPAGELFF | 15 | TRBJ2-2 | TRBV6-4